This T cell receptor beta chain is from a study of CD4 and CD8 cells across lung adenocarcinoma regions (dated by TCRdb to the late 2010s). Broadly, across the study: The study examined intratumor heterogeneity of the T cell receptor repertoire by comparing tumor centers with tumor margins.

Patients with localized lung adenocarcinoma, a subtype of non-small cell lung cancer, were used as donors. These samples came from the margins of localized lung adenocarcinomas. For TCR repertoire analysis, CD4+ T cells from tumor tissue were profiled apart from CD8+ T cells. This clonotype was detected only a few times. Its antigen remains undetermined. Base qualities were left out, and no much larger clone turns up one base away. The trim is 5 bases for V and 2 bases for J, with a gap of 9 bases between the germline ends. As encoded in the germline V gene, CDR1 is WSHSY while CDR2 is SAAADI. From the cysteine up to the phenylalanine, the CDR3 has a length of 13 residues. The entry retains the CDR3 DNA only, 39 bases that are in frame from base 1. Libraries were made using PCR. Instrument used: HiSeq X Ten. The public reads were reprocessed in TCRdb via fastp at Q25 and MiXCR, keeping in-frame beta chains. Rows are combined by CDR3 protein, so each entry shows the most common genes and DNA. The sample records 9,000 to 10,000 distinct CDR3 sequences, around 49% of which are singletons. The top ten hold 18% of the sample.

The rearrangement combines TRBV10-2 with TRBJ2-5; no D gene is confidently identified. Source material: CD4+ T cells from the margin of a lung tumor. Read against the paper, the sample's cell subset or site label means: tumor margin region. This clonotype originated in a male donor with lung adenocarcinoma. The CD4 and CD8 labels of this study may be unreliable. The CDR3: CASSSVRQETQYF. Here is the DNA: TGCGCCAGCAGTAGCGTCAGACAAGAGACCCAGTACTTC.